Sequencing of this T cell receptor beta chain was carried out in a study of response to subunit inactivated influenza vaccine. V lost 5 bases and J lost 0; bases outside the gene matches: 8. Germline loops: CDR1 MNHEY, CDR2 SVGEGT. The CDR3 is 17 amino acids. TCRdb reanalysed the RT-PCR reads using MiXCR and keeps one entry per CDR3 protein. This sample has about 540,000 distinct CDR3 sequences, with roughly 25% found just once. These data were also reused for a study on T cells expressing NK-cell markers. As that report states: The TCR beta cDNA came from 5'RACE template switching with UMIs. In a few donors, these clonotypes also led the CD3+CD56-NKG2C+ fraction.

The receptor comes from a man aged 45-60 years who received an inactivated influenza vaccine. Sample: CD4+ T cells sorted from PBMCs, taken less than 13 days after vaccination. This chain joins TRBV6-2 or TRBV6-3 and TRBJ2-3; the match to TRBD1 covers 10 bases. DNA for the CDR3: TGTGCCAGCAGTAACCCCGGGACAGGGGTTAGCACAGATACGCAGTATTTT. Residues: CASSNPGTGVSTDTQYF.